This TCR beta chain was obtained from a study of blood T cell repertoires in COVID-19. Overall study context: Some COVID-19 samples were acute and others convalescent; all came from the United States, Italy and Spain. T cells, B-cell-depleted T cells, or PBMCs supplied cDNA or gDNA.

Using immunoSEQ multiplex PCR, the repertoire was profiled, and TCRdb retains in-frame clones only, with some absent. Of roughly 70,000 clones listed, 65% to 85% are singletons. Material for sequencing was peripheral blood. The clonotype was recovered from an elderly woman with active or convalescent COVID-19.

In DNA form, the CDR3 reads TGTGCCAGCAGCGCACAGGTACTGGGAACCGGGAACACTGAAGCTTTCTTT. It encodes CASSAQVLGTGNTEAFF. The chain combines TRBV7-6 with TRBJ1-1; possibly TRBD1 for D (5 bases). Germline V gene sequence: CDR1 SGHVS, CDR2 FNYEAQ. Trimming pared 5 bases from V and 1 base from J, leaving 20 bases between. The CDR3 covers 17 residues.